The present T cell receptor (beta chain) was sequenced within a study of blood T cells in healthy people across ages. Study-level information: Capturing about one barcoded beta molecule per two T cells was achieved by template switching.

V trimming: 3 bases; J trimming: 7 bases; junction bases outside the gene matches: 9. The CDR3 sequence is 14 residues long. Study-level findings and limits: Donor CMV infection status was unknown, possibly confounding age-related changes in expanded clonotypes. Naive and antigen-experienced cells could not be conclusively compared, given unsorted PBMCs.

There are a few counts of this clonotype. Its target is not known. The second PCR ran roughly 6 to 12 cycles with a sample-barcoded 5' primer and J-beta primers. MiXCR, applied by TCRdb to the 5' RACE reads, yields one record per CDR3 protein. The sample holds 700,000 to 850,000 distinct CDR3 sequences; 53% are singletons and the top ten take about two fifths. The chain uses TRBV12-3 or TRBV12-4 and TRBJ2-7, with 7 nucleotides matching TRBD2. Input material: blood. This TCR derives from a man older than 75 in good health. CDR3 sequence reads: CASSLSGGKDEQYF. The CDR3 coding sequence is TGTGCCAGCAGTTTGTCGGGAGGTAAAGATGAGCAGTACTTC.